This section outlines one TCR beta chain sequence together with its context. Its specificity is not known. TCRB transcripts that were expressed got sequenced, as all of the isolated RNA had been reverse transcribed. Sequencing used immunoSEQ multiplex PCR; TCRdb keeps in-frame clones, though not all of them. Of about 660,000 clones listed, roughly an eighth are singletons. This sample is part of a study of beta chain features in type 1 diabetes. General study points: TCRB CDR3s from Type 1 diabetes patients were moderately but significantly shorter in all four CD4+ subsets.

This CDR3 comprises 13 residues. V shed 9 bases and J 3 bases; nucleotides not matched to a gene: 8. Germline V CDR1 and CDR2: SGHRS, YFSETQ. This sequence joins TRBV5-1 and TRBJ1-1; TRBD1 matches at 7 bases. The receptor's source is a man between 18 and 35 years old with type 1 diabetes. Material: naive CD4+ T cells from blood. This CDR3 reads CATGNRGDTEAFF. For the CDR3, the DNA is TGCGCCACCGGTAACAGGGGAGACACTGAAGCTTTCTTT.